This is a list of T cell receptor beta chains from one sample in a study of control samples from healthy donors and cancer patients. The repertoire was sequenced with immunoSEQ multiplex PCR; TCRdb's copy has only in-frame clones and lacks some. Of approximately 150,000 clones in the sample, 91% are singletons; the top ten hold under 4%. The sample taken for sequencing was blood. All receptors derive from a man aged 25-45 years in good health. Both conserved end residues are part of each CDR3. D genes are given only for firm matches. Not all rows give a size; the values are once, few, many and, for expanded clones, a class.

j_call clone_size d_call v_call cdr3_aa cdr3_nt
TRBJ1-1 . . TRBV9 CASSVGFGSPGKNTEAFF TGTGCCAGCAGCGTAGGGTTCGGGTCGCCAGGAAAGAACACTGAAGCTTTCTTT
TRBJ2-2 . . TRBV6-5 CASSYIQGGSGELFF TGTGCCAGCAGTTACATACAGGGCGGCAGCGGGGAGCTGTTTTTT
TRBJ2-1 . . TRBV7-3 CASSTLGNFEQFF TGTGCCAGCAGCACACTAGGGAACTTTGAGCAGTTCTTC
TRBJ2-7 . . TRBV9 CASSVPQGLQYF TGTGCCAGCAGCGTTCCACAGGGCTTGCAGTACTTC
TRBJ1-5 . TRBD1 TRBV2 CASSDTGGLDQPQHF TGTGCCAGCAGCGACACAGGGGGCCTGGACCAGCCCCAGCATTTT
TRBJ2-7 . . TRBV28 CASSPPGGLDEQYF TGTGCCAGCAGTCCCCCAGGGGGGCTAGACGAGCAGTACTTC
TRBJ1-1 . . TRBV30 CAWSVGGAEAFF TGTGCCTGGAGTGTTGGGGGGGCTGAAGCTTTCTTT
TRBJ1-4 once TRBD1 TRBV5-1 CASRDRAGNEKLFF TGCGCCAGCAGAGACAGGGCGGGTAATGAAAAACTGTTTTTT
TRBJ1-1 . . TRBV30 CAWSEGYGEAFF TGTGCCTGGAGTGAAGGGTACGGTGAAGCTTTCTTT
TRBJ1-3 . . TRBV30 CAWRGEGGNTIYF TGTGCCTGGAGAGGGGAAGGTGGAAACACCATATATTTT
TRBJ1-1 . . TRBV29-1 CSAALGHTNTEAFF TGCAGCGCGGCCCTAGGACACACGAACACTGAAGCTTTCTTT
TRBJ2-3 . . TRBV10-1 CATKDTGGTDTQYF TGCGCCACCAAAGACACCGGAGGCACAGATACGCAGTATTTT
TRBJ2-1 . TRBD2 TRBV6-5 CASNPGLAVRNEQFF TGTGCCAGCAACCCGGGACTAGCGGTTAGGAATGAGCAGTTCTTC
TRBJ1-1 . . TRBV5-1 CASSLWGDTSGMNTEAFF TGCGCCAGCAGCTTATGGGGGGACACCTCCGGTATGAACACTGAAGCTTTCTTT
TRBJ2-6 . TRBD1 TRBV5-1 CASSVAGTGKAGANVLTF TGCGCCAGCAGCGTGGCCGGGACAGGGAAAGCTGGGGCCAACGTCCTGACTTTC
TRBJ1-1 . . TRBV7-3 CASSLTSINTEAFF TGTGCCAGCAGCTTAACATCCATAAACACTGAAGCTTTCTTT
TRBJ1-1 . TRBD1 TRBV27 CASSSTGANTEAFF TGTGCCAGCAGTTCGACAGGGGCGAACACTGAAGCTTTCTTT
TRBJ2-7 . . TRBV29-1 CSVEEEISYEQYF TGCAGCGTTGAGGAGGAGATTTCCTACGAGCAGTACTTC
TRBJ1-3 . . TRBV27 CASSLRPAGLSGNTIYF TGTGCCAGCAGTTTACGGCCCGCGGGCCTCTCTGGAAACACCATATATTTT
TRBJ1-1 few . TRBV30 CAWSVWDGKAFF TGTGCCTGGAGTGTTTGGGACGGCAAAGCTTTCTTT
TRBJ2-2 . TRBD1 TRBV6-5 CASSHRGSGELFF TGTGCCAGCAGTCACAGGGGTTCCGGGGAGCTGTTTTTT
TRBJ2-1 few . TRBV25-1 CASRRGYEQFF TGTGCCAGCAGGCGGGGTTATGAGCAGTTCTTC
TRBJ2-2 . TRBD2 TRBV10-3 CAISETSGGAGELFF TGTGCCATCAGTGAAACTAGCGGGGGGGCCGGGGAGCTGTTTTTT
TRBJ1-6 few . TRBV5-4 CASSLKGSSYNSPLHF TGTGCCAGCAGCTTGAAGGGGAGCTCCTATAATTCACCCCTCCACTTT
TRBJ2-5 . TRBD1 TRBV28 CASSVRTGPLETQYF TGTGCCAGCAGTGTCCGGACAGGGCCGTTAGAGACCCAGTACTTC
TRBJ2-1 . TRBD2 TRBV14 CASSQDRAGGYNEQFF TGTGCCAGCAGCCAAGACAGAGCGGGGGGTTACAATGAGCAGTTCTTC
TRBJ1-4 . TRBD1 TRBV6-5 CASSYQGVNNEKLFF TGTGCCAGCAGTTACCAGGGGGTGAATAATGAAAAACTGTTTTTT
TRBJ1-1 . . TRBV6-5 CASSARNPEEAFF TGTGCCAGCAGCGCTCGTAACCCCGAAGAAGCTTTCTTT
TRBJ1-4 few TRBD1 TRBV27 CASSLGQGSNEKLFF TGTGCCAGCAGTTTAGGACAGGGTTCTAATGAAAAACTGTTTTTT
TRBJ2-1 . TRBD2 TRBV24-1 CATSDLAGDNEQFF TGTGCCACCAGTGACCTAGCGGGGGACAATGAGCAGTTCTTC
TRBJ2-7 . TRBD2 TRBV27 CASSFSGGAHEQYF TGTGCCAGCAGTTTCAGCGGGGGGGCCCACGAGCAGTACTTC
TRBJ1-2 . . TRBV6-1 CASSEREANYGYTF TGTGCCAGCAGTGAGAGGGAGGCTAACTATGGCTACACCTTC
TRBJ1-5 . . TRBV28 CASSLWGESNQPQHF TGTGCCAGCAGTTTATGGGGGGAGAGCAATCAGCCCCAGCATTTT
TRBJ1-4 . . TRBV6-5 CASRPNRSNEKLFF TGTGCCAGCAGACCCAACAGATCTAATGAAAAACTGTTTTTT
TRBJ1-2 once . TRBV19 CASSIANYGYTF TGTGCCAGTAGTATCGCTAACTATGGCTACACCTTC
TRBJ1-5 . . TRBV2 CASRDSTGRYSNQPQHF TGTGCCAGCAGGGACAGCACAGGGCGATATAGCAATCAGCCCCAGCATTTT
TRBJ2-1 . TRBD2 TRBV6-5 CASTELAGGQKQFF TGTGCCAGCACCGAACTAGCGGGGGGGCAAAAGCAGTTCTTC
TRBJ2-2 . . TRBV5-5 CASIIGSSNIGELFF TGTGCCAGCATTATCGGGTCCTCAAACATCGGGGAGCTGTTTTTT
TRBJ1-2 . TRBD1 TRBV2 CASSVGTGDSYGYTF TGTGCCAGCAGTGTCGGAACAGGGGATAGTTATGGCTACACCTTC
TRBJ2-2 once . TRBV7-3 CASSPITPALGAGELFF TGTGCCAGCAGCCCTATTACCCCTGCCCTAGGCGCCGGGGAGCTGTTTTTT
TRBJ2-1 . TRBD1 TRBV30 CAWSWTNRGPYNEQFF TGTGCCTGGAGTTGGACAAACAGGGGACCTTACAATGAGCAGTTCTTC
TRBJ2-4 . . TRBV12-3/TRBV12-4 CASRLDENIQYF TGTGCCAGCAGACTAGATGAAAACATTCAGTACTTC
TRBJ2-7 . . TRBV5-5 CASSETDYLYEQYF TGTGCCAGCAGCGAGACAGATTATCTATACGAGCAGTACTTC
TRBJ2-7 . . TRBV6-5 CASTSRNEQYF TGTGCCAGCACCTCTAGAAACGAGCAGTACTTC
TRBJ1-4 . . TRBV11-3 CASSPGPNEKLFF TGTGCCAGCAGCCCTGGGCCTAATGAAAAACTGTTTTTT
TRBJ2-7 . . TRBV28 CASSLATQSSEQYF TGTGCCAGCAGTTTAGCAACCCAATCCTCCGAGCAGTACTTC
TRBJ2-3 . TRBD2 TRBV5-1 CASSSLAGGPGRSTDTQYF TGCGCCAGCAGCTCCCTAGCGGGGGGGCCCGGCCGCAGCACAGATACGCAGTATTTT
TRBJ2-7 . . TRBV29-1 CSVENSGGIYEQYF TGCAGCGTTGAGAACAGTGGGGGGATATACGAGCAGTACTTC
TRBJ1-5 . . TRBV10-2 CASSVAAGGQPQHF TGCGCCAGCAGTGTTGCGGCGGGTGGTCAGCCCCAGCATTTT
TRBJ1-2 . TRBD1 TRBV7-3 CASSSGQGWSSDGYTF TGTGCCAGCAGCTCGGGACAGGGGTGGAGCAGCGATGGCTACACCTTC
TRBJ2-7 . TRBD1 TRBV28 CASSSTGTGLTYEQYF TGTGCCAGCAGCTCTACCGGGACAGGGCTAACCTACGAGCAGTACTTC